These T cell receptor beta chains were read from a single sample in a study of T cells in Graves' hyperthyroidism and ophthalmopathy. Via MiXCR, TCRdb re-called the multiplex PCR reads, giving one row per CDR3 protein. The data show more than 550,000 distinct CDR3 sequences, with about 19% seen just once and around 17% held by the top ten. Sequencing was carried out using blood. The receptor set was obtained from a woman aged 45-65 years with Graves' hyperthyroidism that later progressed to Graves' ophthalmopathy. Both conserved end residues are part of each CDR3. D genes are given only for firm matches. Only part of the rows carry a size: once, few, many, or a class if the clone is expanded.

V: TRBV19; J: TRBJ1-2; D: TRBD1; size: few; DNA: TGTGCCAGTAAGACCGACAGGGGGAGGCTCTATGGCTACACCTTC; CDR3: CASKTDRGRLYGYTF
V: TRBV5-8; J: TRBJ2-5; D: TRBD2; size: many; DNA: TGTGCCAGCAGCTTGGAGGCGGGGGCCCAGTACTTC; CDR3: CASSLEAGAQYF
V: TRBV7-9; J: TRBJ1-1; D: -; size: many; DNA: TGTGCCAGCAGCTTTTATCGGCAGGGTGGCACTGAAGCTTTCTTT; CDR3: CASSFYRQGGTEAFF
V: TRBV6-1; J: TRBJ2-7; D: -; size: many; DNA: TGTGCCAGCATCCCCCCCGGGACGGGAACCTACGAGCAGTACTTC; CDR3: CASIPPGTGTYEQYF
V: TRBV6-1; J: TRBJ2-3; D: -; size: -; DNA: TGTGCCAGCAGGACACAGACTAGCACAGATACGCAGTATTTT; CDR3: CASRTQTSTDTQYF
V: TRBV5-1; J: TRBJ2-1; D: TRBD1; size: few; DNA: TGCGCCAGCAGCTTGAAGGGACAGGGGGTTTCCTACAATGAGCAGTTCTTC; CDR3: CASSLKGQGVSYNEQFF
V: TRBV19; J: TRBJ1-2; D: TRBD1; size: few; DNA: TGTGCCAGTAGTAAAGACAGGGGGGGCTACACCTTC; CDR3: CASSKDRGGYTF
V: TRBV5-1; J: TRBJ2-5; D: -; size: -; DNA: TGCGCCAGCAGCTGGAATCGGGAGACCCAGTACTTC; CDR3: CASSWNRETQYF
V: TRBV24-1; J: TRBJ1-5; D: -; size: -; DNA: TGTGCCACCAGTGGGACAGTGGGCAATCAGCCCCAGCATTTT; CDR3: CATSGTVGNQPQHF
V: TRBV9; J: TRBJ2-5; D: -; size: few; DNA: TGTGCCAGCAGCGTAGAAGACAGATACCAAGAGACCCAGTACTTC; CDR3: CASSVEDRYQETQYF
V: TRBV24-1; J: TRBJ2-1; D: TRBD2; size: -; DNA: TGTGCCACCAGTGACAAACTAGCGGGGGACCACAATGAGCAGTTCTTC; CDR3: CATSDKLAGDHNEQFF
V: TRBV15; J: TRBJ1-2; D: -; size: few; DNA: TGTGCCACCAGCAGAGTTAGCCGCCTTGGTGGCTACACCTTC; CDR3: CATSRVSRLGGYTF
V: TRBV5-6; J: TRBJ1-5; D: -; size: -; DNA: TGTGCCAGCACCTCTTTAGGTCAGCCCCAGCATTTT; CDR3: CASTSLGQPQHF
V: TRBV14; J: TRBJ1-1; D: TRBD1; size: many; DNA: TGTGCCAGCAGTGGGACAGGTGACTCCTTGGCTTTCTTT; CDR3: CASSGTGDSLAFF
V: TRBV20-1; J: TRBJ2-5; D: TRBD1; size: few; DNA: TGCAGTGCTAGAGGGACAGGCGAGACCCAGTACTTC; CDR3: CSARGTGETQYF
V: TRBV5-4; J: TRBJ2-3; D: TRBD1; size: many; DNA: TGTGCCAGCAGCTCGAGGACAGGGGGCAGTGATACGCAGTATTTT; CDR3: CASSSRTGGSDTQYF
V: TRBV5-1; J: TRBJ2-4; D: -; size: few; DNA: TGCGCCAGCAGCTTGGAAGTTGGAACAAGGAACATTCAGTACTTC; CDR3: CASSLEVGTRNIQYF
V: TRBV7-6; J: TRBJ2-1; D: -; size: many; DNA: TGTGCCAGCAGCCAGGGGCTCAATGAGCAGTTCTTC; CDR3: CASSQGLNEQFF
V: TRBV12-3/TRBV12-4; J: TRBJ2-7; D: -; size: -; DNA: TGTGCCAGCAGCCTCCTGCGAAACGAGCAGTACTTC; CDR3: CASSLLRNEQYF
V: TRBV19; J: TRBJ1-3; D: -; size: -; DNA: TGTGCCAGTAGTATAGGAACTACTGGAAACACCATATATTTT; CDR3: CASSIGTTGNTIYF
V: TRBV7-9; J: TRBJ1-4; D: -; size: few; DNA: TGTGCCAGCAGCCCGATGGTAGAACTGAATGAAAAACTGTTTTTT; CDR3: CASSPMVELNEKLFF
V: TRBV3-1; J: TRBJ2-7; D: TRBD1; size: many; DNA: TGTGCCAGCAGCCAACCGCAGGGGGCCTACGAGCAGTACTTC; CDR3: CASSQPQGAYEQYF
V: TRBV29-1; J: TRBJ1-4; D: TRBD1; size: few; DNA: TGCAGCGCGGGTGAAAGGACAGGGAATGAAAAACTGTTTTTT; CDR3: CSAGERTGNEKLFF
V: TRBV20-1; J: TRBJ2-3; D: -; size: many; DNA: TGCAGTGCTGGCCGACCCAGCGGCGGCACAGATACGCAGTATTTT; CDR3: CSAGRPSGGTDTQYF
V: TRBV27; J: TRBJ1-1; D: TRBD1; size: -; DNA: TGTGCCAGCAGGAGAATGGACAGGGATCGAGCTTTCTTT; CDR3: CASRRMDRDRAFF
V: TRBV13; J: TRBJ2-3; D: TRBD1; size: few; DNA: TGTGCCAGCAGCTTATTTCAGGGGGTGACAGATACGCAGTATTTT; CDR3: CASSLFQGVTDTQYF
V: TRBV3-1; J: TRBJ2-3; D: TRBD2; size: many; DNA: TGTGCCAGCAGTCAGCGACTAGCGGGGCGCACAGATACGCAGTATTTT; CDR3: CASSQRLAGRTDTQYF
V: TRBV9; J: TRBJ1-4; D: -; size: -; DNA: TGTGCCAGCAGCGTCGTCCGGGGATTTGAGGAAAAACTGTTTTTT; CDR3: CASSVVRGFEEKLFF
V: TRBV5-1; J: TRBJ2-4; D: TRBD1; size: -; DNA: TGCGCCAGCAGCTTAAGTGGGCTGGACAGGTTGGATCTTTTGTACTTC; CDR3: CASSLSGLDRLDLLYF
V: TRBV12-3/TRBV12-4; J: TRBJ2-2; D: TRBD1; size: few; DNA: TGTGCCAGCAGTTTAGCACCCGGGACAGGGGGCACCGGGGAGCTGTTTTTT; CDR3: CASSLAPGTGGTGELFF
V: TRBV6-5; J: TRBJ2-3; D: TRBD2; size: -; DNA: TGTGCCAGCAGTTACTCAGGCGCGACTAGCGCGCAGTATTTT; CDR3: CASSYSGATSAQYF
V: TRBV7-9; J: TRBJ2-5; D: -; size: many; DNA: TGTGCCAGCAGCAACGGGGTTCTCACCCAAGAGACCCAGTACTTC; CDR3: CASSNGVLTQETQYF
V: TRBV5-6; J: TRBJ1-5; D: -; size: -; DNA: TGTGCCAGCAGCTTGGTTGCTAGTAACAATCAGCCCCAGCATTTT; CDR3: CASSLVASNNQPQHF
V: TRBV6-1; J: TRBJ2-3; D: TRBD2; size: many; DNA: TGTGCCAGCAGTGATAGCGGGGGCAGCACAGATACGCAGTATTTT; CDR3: CASSDSGGSTDTQYF
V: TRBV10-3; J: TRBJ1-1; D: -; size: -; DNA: TGTGCCATCACGAGGGGGGGGCCACAGTCTGAAGCTTTCTTT; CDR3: CAITRGGPQSEAFF